What follows are 18 T cell receptor beta chains derived from one specimen sequenced in a study of CD8 T cells in Susac syndrome. An amount of RNA that ranged from 0.5 to 1 ug was reverse transcribed with random hexamers. TCRdb reanalysed the immunoSEQ multiplex PCR reads using MiXCR and keeps one entry per CDR3 protein. The sample shows some 300,000 distinct CDR3 sequences, 89% of them seen only once. The sample taken for sequencing was CD8+ T cells from PBMCs. The receptors here all came from a human donor with multiple sclerosis.

The V gene is TRBV5-6, the J gene TRBJ2-1; TRBD2 agrees at 7 bases. This CDR3 spans 16 amino acids. The V gene end was trimmed by 3 bases and the J gene end by 8 bases; junction bases not matched to a gene: 14. CDR1 and CDR2 (germline): SGHDT, YYEEEE. CDR3 coding DNA: TGTGCCAGCAGCTACTGGTTCCTGCGGGAGAACCATGAGCAGTTCTTC. This translates into CASSYWFLRENHEQFF.

The chain recombines TRBV4-3 with TRBJ2-6; 9 nucleotides line up with TRBD1. Germline CDR1 is LGHNA and CDR2 is YSLEER. CDR3 size: 18 residues. With 5 bases clipped from V and 0 bases from J, the junction kept 8 bases outside the gene matches. The CDR3 DNA reads TGCGCCAGCAGCGGGACGACAGGGGGTTACTCTGGGGCCAACGTCCTGACTTTC. Protein: CASSGTTGGYSGANVLTF.

Of note for this clonotype: One end of the junction fails to match germline, which may point to a read error. The V and J genes are TRBV19 and TRBJ1-5, with 7 bases that match TRBD1. The CDR3 is 15 residues long. In germline, CDR1 is LNHDA, CDR2 SQIVND (reference sequence). The CDR3 nucleotides are TGTGCCAGTAGCAGTGACAGGGCTAGCAATCAGCCCCAGCACTTT. It is translated as CASSSDRASNQPQHF.

The count of this clonotype is one. This chain links TRBV14 with TRBJ1-1, with D hard to call. Germline values: CDR1 SGHDN, CDR2 FVKESK. The CDR3 contains 16 residues. Trimming cost V 0 bases and J 0 bases, with 11 bases left between them. CDR3 bases: TGTGCCAGCAGCCAAGATTTGGTACAGATGAACACTGAAGCTTTCTTT. This encodes CASSQDLVQMNTEAFF.

The chain joins TRBV27 to TRBJ2-7; 14 positions match TRBD2. The CDR3 extends over 16 amino acids. Germline CDR1 and CDR2: MNHEY and SMNVEV (reference sequence). V trimming: 5 bases; J trimming: 6 bases; junction bases outside the gene matches: 9. CDR3 sequence reads: CASSALPGLAGAEQYF. DNA of the CDR3: TGTGCCAGCAGTGCCCTCCCGGGACTAGCGGGGGCCGAGCAGTACTTC.

This clonotype is a singleton in its sample. This chain uses TRBV28 with TRBJ1-2; 7 nucleotides align to TRBD1. CDR1 is MDHEN and CDR2 is SYDVKM in the germline V gene. This CDR3 is built from 18 residues. V lost 3 bases and J lost 3; bases outside the gene matches: 16. Here the CDR3 reads CASSFETGQVLPHYGYTF. For the CDR3, the DNA is TGTGCCAGCAGTTTCGAAACCGGACAGGTTCTACCACACTATGGCTACACCTTC.

This chain uses TRBV27 with TRBJ2-7, with 8 nucleotides matching TRBD2. The CDR3 runs to 13 residues. Per germline, CDR1 MNHEY and CDR2 SMNVEV (reference sequence). The junction had 5 bases not matched to a gene; V was cut back by 5 bases and J by 5 bases. The CDR3 is CASSPNGGDEQYF. The CDR3 DNA is TGTGCCAGCAGTCCTAACGGGGGGGACGAGCAGTACTTC.

This chain connects TRBV11-2 to TRBJ2-1, with D possibly called TRBD1 or TRBD2 (6 bases each). V dropped 6 bases and J dropped 0 bases, with 18 bases sitting between them. This CDR3 is 17 amino acids long. In germline, CDR1 is SGHAT, CDR2 FQNNGV. The CDR3 DNA follows: TGTGCCAGCAGTCACGGGGGCGGGATGAGCTCCTACAATGAGCAGTTCTTC. This encodes CASSHGGGMSSYNEQFF. The full variable domain, in which reference TRBV11-2 and TRBJ2-1 provide the parts outside the CDR3, is EAGVAQSPRYKIIEKRQSVAFWCNPISGHATLYWYQQILGQGPKLLIQFQNNGVVDDSQLPKDRFSAERLKGVDSTLKIQPAKLEDSAVYLCASSHGGGMSSYNEQFFGPGTRLTVL.

The chain couples TRBV19 to TRBJ2-7, with D perhaps assigned TRBD1 or TRBD2 (7 bases each). CDR1 and CDR2 (germline): LNHDA, SQIVND (reference sequence). CDR3 length: 14 amino acids. The V and J ends lost 5 bases and 2 bases respectively, with 13 bases between them. CDR3 sequence reads: CASSPGGTAYEQYF. The CDR3 coding sequence is TGTGCCAGTAGTCCCGGGGGGACAGCCTACGAGCAGTACTTC.

This chain links TRBV5-1 with TRBJ2-5; tentative D call: TRBD2 (6 bases). Trimming cost V 3 bases and J 3 bases, with 15 bases left between them. The CDR3 runs to 15 residues. The germline gives CDR1 SGHRS, CDR2 YFSETQ. CDR3 DNA: TGCGCCAGCAGCTCCACGGGGGATCTTGAAGAGACCCAGTACTTC. It translates to CASSSTGDLEETQYF.

V and J are TRBV3-1 and TRBJ2-1, with 12 bases that match TRBD2. The CDR3 contains 17 residues. V lost 4 bases and J lost 3; bases outside the gene matches: 7. CDR1 is LGHDT and CDR2 is YNNKEL in the germline V gene (reference sequence). The CDR3 protein is CASSLRLAGVYYNEQFF. CDR3 DNA sequence: TGTGCCAGCAGCCTGAGACTAGCGGGAGTTTACTACAATGAGCAGTTCTTC.

The chain has TRBV27 and TRBJ2-7, with D unresolved. The CDR3 spans 13 residues. Trimming removed 2 bases at V and 3 bases at J, with 8 bases between. CDR1 and CDR2 (germline): MNHEY, SMNVEV (reference sequence). In DNA form, the CDR3 reads TGTGCCAGCAGTTTACAGGCCAACTACGAGCAGTACTTC. Translating gives CASSLQANYEQYF.

The DNA of the CDR3 is TGTGCCATCAGTGAGTCGGGACAGGGGGGCTACGAGCAGTACTTC. It is translated as CAISESGQGGYEQYF. The genes are TRBV10-3 and TRBJ2-7, with TRBD1 identical over 11 bases. The CDR3 totals 15 residues. Germline CDR1 reads ENHRY; CDR2 reads SYGVKD. V shed 0 bases, J shed 3 bases, and the junction held 1 base outside the gene matches.

The chain links TRBV4-3 to TRBJ1-2, with a possible D match to TRBD1 (5 bases). Trimming took off 4 bases at V and 4 bases at J, with 13 bases between the two ends. There are 14 residues in the CDR3. Per germline, CDR1 LGHNA and CDR2 YSLEER. In DNA, the CDR3 is TGCGCCAGCAGCCCGGCCATCGGGACCTATGGCTACACCTTC. It encodes CASSPAIGTYGYTF.

The rearrangement links TRBV29-1 to TRBJ1-2, with 8 bases that match TRBD1. J lost 5 bases, V lost 7 bases, and 9 bases had no gene match. The CDR3 is 13 amino acids. CDR1 is SQVTM, CDR2 ANQGSEA, per germline. CDR3 sequence (DNA): TGCAGCGGGGCAGGGGGCGAAATATATGGCTACACCTTC. This encodes CSGAGGEIYGYTF.

The chain recombines TRBV2 with TRBJ1-2; D uncertain. Per germline, CDR1 SNHLY and CDR2 FYNNEI. The CDR3 totals 13 residues. Deletions cut 6 bases from V and 2 bases from J, with 10 bases between. The CDR3 loop is CASRPGSNYGYTF. CDR3 in DNA: TGTGCCAGCAGGCCGGGGTCAAACTATGGCTACACCTTC.

This chain joins TRBV7-2 and TRBJ2-1; TRBD2 matches at 16 bases. CDR3 length: 17 amino acids. Germline V gene lookup returns CDR1 SGHTA and CDR2 FQGNSA. V dropped 5 bases and J dropped 7; count of bases not matched to a gene: 8. CDR3 residues: CASSLGLAGGPWNEQFF. CDR3 DNA: TGTGCCAGCAGCCTGGGACTAGCGGGAGGGCCGTGGAATGAGCAGTTCTTC.

The rearrangement links TRBV10-3 to TRBJ1-2; 7 bases align to TRBD1. Germline lookup yields CDR1 ENHRY and CDR2 SYGVKD. J lost 6 bases, V lost 7 bases, and 2 bases had no gene match. This CDR3 spans 11 amino acids. Written as DNA, the CDR3 is TGTGCCATCACGCAGGGGGATGGCTACACCTTC. Translated, it gives CAITQGDGYTF.